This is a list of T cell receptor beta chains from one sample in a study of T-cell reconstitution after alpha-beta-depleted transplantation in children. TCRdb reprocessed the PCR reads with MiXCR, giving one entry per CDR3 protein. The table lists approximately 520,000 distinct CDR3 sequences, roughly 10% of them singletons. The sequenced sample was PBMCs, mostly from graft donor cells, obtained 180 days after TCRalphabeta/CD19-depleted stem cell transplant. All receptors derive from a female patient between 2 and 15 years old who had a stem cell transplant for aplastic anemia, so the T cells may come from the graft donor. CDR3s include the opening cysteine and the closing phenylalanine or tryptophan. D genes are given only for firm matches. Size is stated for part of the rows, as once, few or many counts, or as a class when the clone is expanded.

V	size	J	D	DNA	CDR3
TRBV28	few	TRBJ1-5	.	TGTGCCAGCAGTTTAATGACGGGGGGCTGGAATCAGCCCCAGCATTTT	CASSLMTGGWNQPQHF
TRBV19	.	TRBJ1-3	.	TGTGCCAGTAGTAAGCTCTCGGAGTTCTACTCTGGAAACACCATATATTTT	CASSKLSEFYSGNTIYF
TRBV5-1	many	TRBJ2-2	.	TGCGCCAGCAGCGGGGGTAACCGAAGGCCCGGGGAGCTGTTTTTT	CASSGGNRRPGELFF
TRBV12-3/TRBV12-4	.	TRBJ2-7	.	TGTGCCAGCAGTTTAGCCGGGTTCTCCTACGAGCAGTACTTC	CASSLAGFSYEQYF
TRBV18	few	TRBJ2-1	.	TGTGCCAGCTCACCATTTGTGGCGGGATGGAAAGGTGAGCAGTTCTTC	CASSPFVAGWKGEQFF
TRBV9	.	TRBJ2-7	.	TGTGCCAGCAGCGTAGAGGGGGGTCCCTACGAGCAGTACTTC	CASSVEGGPYEQYF
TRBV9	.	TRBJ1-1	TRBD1	TGTGCCAGCAGCGCCGGGGACAGATACACTGAAGCTTTCTTT	CASSAGDRYTEAFF
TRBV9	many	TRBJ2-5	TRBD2	TGTGCCAGCAGCCCCCCGGGACTAGGAGCAGAGACCCAGTACTTC	CASSPPGLGAETQYF
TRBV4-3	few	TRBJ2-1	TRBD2	TGCGCCAGCAGCCGCAGGACTAGCGACAATGAGCAGTTCTTC	CASSRRTSDNEQFF
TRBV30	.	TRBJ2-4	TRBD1	TGTGCCTGGGGGTCGCACTTACAGGGGCCCAAAAACAGTCAGTACTTC	CAWGSHLQGPKNSQYF
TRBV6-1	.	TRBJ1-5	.	TGTGCCAGCAGAGAGACCGGGACACTCAATCAGCCCCAGCATTTT	CASRETGTLNQPQHF
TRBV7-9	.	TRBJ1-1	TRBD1	TGTGCCAGCAGCTCCGACAGGGGGGATTTCACTGAAGCTTTCTTT	CASSSDRGDFTEAFF
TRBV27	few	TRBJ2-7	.	TGTGCCAGCAGTCACGGGGGAGGTGTCTCCTACGAGCAGTACTTC	CASSHGGGVSYEQYF
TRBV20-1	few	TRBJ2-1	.	TGCAGTGGGTCGAGCTCCTACAATGAGCAGTTCTTC	CSGSSSYNEQFF
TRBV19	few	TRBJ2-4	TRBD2	TGTGCCAGTAGTATGTCTTATAGACTAGCGGGATTATCCTCTCGCGCGGCCAAAAACATTCAGTACTTC	CASSMSYRLAGLSSRAAKNIQYF
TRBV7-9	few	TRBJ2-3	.	TGTGCCAGCAGCTCCCTAAATTCCCCCCATAGGTGCGGTACGCAGTATTTT	CASSSLNSPHRCGTQYF
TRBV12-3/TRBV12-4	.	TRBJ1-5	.	TGTGCCAGCAGTCTTCAGGACGGCAAACGGCCCCAGCATTTT	CASSLQDGKRPQHF
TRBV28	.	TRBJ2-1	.	TGTGCCAGCAGACGGGACACCCCTTTCGATGAGCAGTTCTTC	CASRRDTPFDEQFF
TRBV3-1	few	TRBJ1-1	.	TGTGCCAGCAGCTCGTTCGTCAGCACTGAAGCTTTCTTT	CASSSFVSTEAFF
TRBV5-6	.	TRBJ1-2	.	TGTGCCAGCAGCTTGGTGCAGGGGTCTAACTATGGCTACACCTTC	CASSLVQGSNYGYTF
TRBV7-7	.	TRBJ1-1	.	TGTGCCAGCGTCTCCTACCCCAGGGAAAAGTTAACTGAAGCTTTCTTT	CASVSYPREKLTEAFF
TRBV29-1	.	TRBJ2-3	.	TGCAGCGTTGGTGGACAGGAGGGACACACAGATACGCAGTATTTT	CSVGGQEGHTDTQYF
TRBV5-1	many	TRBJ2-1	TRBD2	TGCGCCAGCAGCTTTGTCCCGGGACTAGCGGGAGTACGCGATGAGCAGTTCTTC	CASSFVPGLAGVRDEQFF
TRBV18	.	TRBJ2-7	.	TGTGCCAGCTCACCAACACAGGGATCCTACGAGCAGTACTTC	CASSPTQGSYEQYF
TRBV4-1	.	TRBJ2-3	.	TGCGCCAGCAGCCAAGATTACAGGGAAGATACGCAGTATTTT	CASSQDYREDTQYF
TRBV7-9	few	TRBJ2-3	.	TGTGCCAGCACCCCCAACGGGAAAGATACGCAGTATTTT	CASTPNGKDTQYF
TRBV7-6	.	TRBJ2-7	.	TGTGCCAGCAGCGAACAGGGAAGGGCCGAGCAGTACTTC	CASSEQGRAEQYF
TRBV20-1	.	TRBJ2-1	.	TGCAGTGCTAGAGATCCCACAGGGAATGAGCAGTTCTTC	CSARDPTGNEQFF
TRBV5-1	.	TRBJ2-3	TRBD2	TGCGCCAGCAGCTACCCGGGACTAGCGGAAAGGAGGTGCCCAGATACGCAGTATTTT	CASSYPGLAERRCPDTQYF
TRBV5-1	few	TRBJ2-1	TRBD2	TGCGCCAGCAGCTTGGGGCCGGGACTAGCGGGACTGGGGGAGCAGTTCTTC	CASSLGPGLAGLGEQFF
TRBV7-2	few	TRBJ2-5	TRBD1	TGTGCCAGCACTCAGCCCCCAGGGGGTATAGAGACCCAGTACTTC	CASTQPPGGIETQYF
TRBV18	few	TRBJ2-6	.	TGTGCCAGCTCACCACCGATGCTTAGCTCTGGGGCCAACGTCCTGACTTTC	CASSPPMLSSGANVLTF
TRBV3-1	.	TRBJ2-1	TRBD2	TGTGCCTGCTGCTCGGGGGCGGGAGGGCACAATGAGCAGTTCTTC	CACCSGAGGHNEQFF
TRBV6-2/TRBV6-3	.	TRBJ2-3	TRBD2	TGTGCCAGCAGTGCCGTGCTCGGACTAGCGAGCGAATCAGATACGCAGTATTTT	CASSAVLGLASESDTQYF
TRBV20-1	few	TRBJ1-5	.	TGCAGTGCTAGTGCCAGGGGAAACAATCAGCCCCAGCATTTT	CSASARGNNQPQHF
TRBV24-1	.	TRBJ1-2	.	TGTGCCACCAGTGATCCTAAATTGGGCTACACCTTC	CATSDPKLGYTF
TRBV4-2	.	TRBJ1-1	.	TGTGCCAGCAGCCGATCATTCACTGAAGCTTTCTTT	CASSRSFTEAFF
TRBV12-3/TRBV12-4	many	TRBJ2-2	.	TGTGCCAGCAGCTTCACCGGGGAGCTGTTTTTT	CASSFTGELFF
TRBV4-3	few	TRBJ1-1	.	TGCGCCAGCAGCCAAGTGACGGCAACTGAAGCTTTCTTT	CASSQVTATEAFF
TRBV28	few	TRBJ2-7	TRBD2	TGTGCCAGCAGTTTATTTCTAGCGGGAACCTACGAGCAGTACTTC	CASSLFLAGTYEQYF
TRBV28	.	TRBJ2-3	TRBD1	TGTGCCAGCAGTTTAAGTAGGTGGGGGACAGGGGGCTTCACAGATACGCAGTATTTT	CASSLSRWGTGGFTDTQYF
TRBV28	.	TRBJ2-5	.	TGTGCCAGCAGTCCCCGGTATCGTACCTGGGGGGAGACCCAGTACTTC	CASSPRYRTWGETQYF
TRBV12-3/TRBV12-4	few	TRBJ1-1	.	TGTGCCAGCACCCCGAGAGGGGTCTACACTGAAGCTTTCTTT	CASTPRGVYTEAFF
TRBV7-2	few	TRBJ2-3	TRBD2	TGTGCCAGCAGCCCGACGACTAGCGGGAGGGGTACAGATACGCAGTATTTT	CASSPTTSGRGTDTQYF
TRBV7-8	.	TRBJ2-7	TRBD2	TGTGCCAGCAGCTTAGACGCTAGCGGGGCCTACGAGCAGTACTTC	CASSLDASGAYEQYF
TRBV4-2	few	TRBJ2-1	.	TGTGCCAGCAGCCGTCCGGGGGCGGGCTACAATGAGCAGTTCTTC	CASSRPGAGYNEQFF
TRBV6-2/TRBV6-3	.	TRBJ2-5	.	TGTGCCAGCAGTTTCTACAGGGAAGAGACCCAGTACTTC	CASSFYREETQYF
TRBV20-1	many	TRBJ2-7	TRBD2	TGCAGTGCTAGTGAGCGGGGGTCTTCCTACGAGCAGTACTTC	CSASERGSSYEQYF